The 32 T cell receptor beta chains given below trace back to one sample, sequenced in a study of T cells after yellow fever vaccination. MiXCR was run by TCRdb on the 5' RACE reads, yielding one entry per CDR3 protein. The sample contains around 530,000 distinct CDR3 sequences, around 16% of which appear only once. This sample comprised PBMCs, obtained 5 days after the first yellow fever vaccination. Receptors were obtained from a young man who received the YFV17D yellow fever vaccine.

This clonotype turned up a few times. The CDR3 DNA reads TGTGCCAGTAGTATAGGGGGATTTGAAGCTTTCTTT. Protein product: CASSIGGFEAFF. This rearrangement joins TRBV19 to TRBJ1-1; D remains ambiguous. Per germline, CDR1 LNHDA and CDR2 SQIVND (reference sequence). V gave up 1 base and J gave up 7 bases, with 7 bases separating them. The CDR3 is 12 residues long.

This clonotype has a handful of counts. The junction does not match germline at one end; this may be a read error. The chain uses TRBV12-3 or TRBV12-4 and TRBJ2-2; D not resolved. CDR3 size: 14 residues. The CDR3 protein is CASSQLRNAGELFF. The CDR3 DNA reads as TGTGCCAGCAGTCAGCTACGGAACGCCGGGGAGCTGTTTTTT.

This clonotype has more than one count but fewer than ten. The CDR3 loop reads CASSPRRGRNTEAFF. CDR3 in DNA: TGTGCCAGCTCACCACGTCGGGGACGGAACACTGAAGCTTTCTTT. This chain links TRBV18 with TRBJ1-1; a weak D match, TRBD1 (5 bases). CDR1 and CDR2 from the germline V gene are KGHSH and LQKENI. The CDR3 contains 15 residues. The V end was cut by 1 base, the J end by 1 base, with 10 bases between.

The V call is TRBV12-3 or TRBV12-4, the J call TRBJ1-1, with D hard to call. This CDR3 has 12 residues. With 6 bases removed from V and 0 bases from J, the gap between germline ends came to 5 bases. CDR3 bases: TGTGCCAGCAGGAATATGAACACTGAAGCTTTCTTT. Protein product: CASRNMNTEAFF.

This clonotype was observed a few times. The rearrangement links TRBV5-1 to TRBJ1-1, with D perhaps TRBD1 (5 bases). Germline CDR1 SGHRS, CDR2 YFSETQ. The CDR3 covers 13 residues. V was cut by 3 bases and J by 6 bases, with 12 bases left in between. The CDR3 here is CASSWGPGAEAFF. The CDR3 bases are TGCGCCAGCAGCTGGGGTCCGGGGGCTGAAGCTTTCTTT.

This clonotype has just a few counts. This rearrangement joins TRBV28 to TRBJ1-3; maybe TRBD1 (5 bases). The CDR3 extends over 15 amino acids. V was pared by 7 bases and J by 4 bases, with 17 bases between. Germline V gene sequence: CDR1 MDHEN, CDR2 SYDVKM. The CDR3 sequence is CASNFRRGVGNTIYF. CDR3 sequence (DNA): TGTGCCAGCAATTTCCGACGGGGGGTGGGAAACACCATATATTTT.

This clonotype was recorded only once. This sequence joins TRBV20-1 and TRBJ2-1; the match to TRBD2 covers 7 bases. This CDR3 is built from 16 residues. Per the germline V gene, CDR1 is DFQATT and CDR2 is SNEGSKA (reference sequence). Trimming at V came to 0 bases and at J to 5 bases, leaving 10 bases not matched to a gene. This CDR3 is CSARDYGTIPNNEQFF. The CDR3 nucleotides read TGCAGTGCTAGAGATTACGGGACTATCCCCAACAATGAGCAGTTCTTC.

This clonotype was seen only a few times. The V gene is TRBV7-9, the J gene TRBJ1-1; D not certain. V gave up 5 bases and J gave up 6 bases, with 10 bases separating them. The CDR3 extends over 12 amino acids. The germline V gene encodes CDR1 SEHNR and CDR2 FQNEAQ (reference sequence). Here the CDR3 reads CASSPNLAEAFF. CDR3 DNA sequence: TGTGCCAGCAGCCCTAATCTGGCTGAAGCTTTCTTT.

Note on this clonotype: One end of the junction is discordant with germline, which a read error may explain. The rearrangement joins TRBV4-3 to TRBJ2-5; D might be TRBD1 (5 bases). Per germline, CDR1 LGHNA and CDR2 YSLEER. The CDR3 length is 14 residues. The CDR3 spells CASSQGAGQATQYF. The CDR3, as DNA: TGCGCCAGCAGCCAGGGCGCCGGACAAGCGACCCAGTACTTC.

V gene TRBV12-5 combines with J gene TRBJ2-2; 10 bases are a match to TRBD2. CDR1 is LGHNT, CDR2 FRNRAP, per germline. V was clipped by 1 base and J by 1 base; unmatched bases: 6. There are 18 residues in the CDR3. The CDR3 coding sequence is TGTGCTAGTGGTTTGGCCCTAGCGGGGGCCTGGAACACCGGGGAGCTGTTTTTT. It encodes CASGLALAGAWNTGELFF.

This chain uses TRBV9 with TRBJ2-7; 7 nucleotides agree with TRBD2. Trimming at V came to 0 bases and at J to 6 bases, leaving 6 bases not matched to a gene. Germline V gene sequence: CDR1 SGDLS, CDR2 YYNGEE. This CDR3 region has 14 residues. CDR3 protein: CASSVDGGGVEQYF. The CDR3 DNA reads as TGTGCCAGCAGCGTAGATGGGGGAGGGGTCGAGCAGTACTTC.

This clonotype was detected many times. This chain links TRBV5-1 with TRBJ2-3, with D unclear. Germline V lookup: CDR1 SGHRS, CDR2 YFSETQ. Trimming took off 2 bases at V and 5 bases at J, with 12 bases between the two ends. The CDR3 totals 14 residues. CDR3 sequence (DNA): TGCGCCAGCAGCTTCAATAAGGGCGGAGATACGCAGTATTTT. Amino acid sequence: CASSFNKGGDTQYF.

This clonotype has a handful of counts. The gene calls are TRBV7-2 and TRBJ2-3; TRBD2 aligns across 9 bases. CDR1 is SGHTA and CDR2 is FQGNSA in the germline V gene. J lost 5 bases, V lost 0 bases, and 3 bases had no gene match. The CDR3 spans 15 residues. CDR3 coding DNA: TGTGCCAGCAGCTTAGCCGCGGGGGGGCAAGATACGCAGTATTTT. Translating gives CASSLAAGGQDTQYF.

The CDR3 nucleotides read TGCGCCAGCAGCCAAGAGTCTAGCGGGGGGGGCGAGCAGTACTTC. This gives the protein CASSQESSGGGEQYF. The chain carries TRBV4-3 and TRBJ2-7; TRBD2 matches at 12 bases. V lost 0 bases and J lost 6; bases outside the gene matches: 3. The CDR3 length is 15 residues. Germline V gives CDR1 LGHNA, CDR2 YSLEER.

The V call is TRBV5-1, the J call TRBJ2-2; 8 bases match TRBD1. The CDR3 is 16 residues long. CDR1 and CDR2 (germline): SGHRS, YFSETQ. Germline trimming cut 4 bases from V and 1 base from J; bases unmatched to any gene: 6. CDR3 sequence: CASSGAGTGNTGELFF. CDR3 nucleotides: TGCGCCAGCAGCGGCGCCGGGACAGGGAACACCGGGGAGCTGTTTTTT.

The chain combines TRBV24-1 with TRBJ1-1, with 7 bases aligning to TRBD1. CDR3 size: 14 residues. V lost 5 bases, J lost 4 bases, and 6 bases stayed unmatched. The germline V gene encodes CDR1 KGHDR and CDR2 SFDVKD. The CDR3 DNA reads as TGTGCCACCAGTGCGGGGACAGCGAGCACTGAAGCTTTCTTT. Amino acids: CATSAGTASTEAFF.

This CDR3 is CASSQPRDRGDTQYF. DNA of the CDR3: TGCGCCAGCAGCCAACCAAGAGACAGGGGAGATACGCAGTATTTT. This sequence joins TRBV4-1 and TRBJ2-3; TRBD1 aligns across 8 bases. Germline-derived CDR1 and CDR2 are MGHRA and YSYEKL. With V trimmed by 2 bases and J by 5 bases, 6 bases remained unmatched. CDR3 length: 15 residues.

This clonotype was recorded a few times. The chain combines TRBV7-8 with TRBJ1-1; no definite D call. The germline gives CDR1 SGHVS, CDR2 FQNEAQ. Between the trimmed V and J ends, which lost 1 base and 10 bases, there was a span of 10 bases. The CDR3 has 12 residues. CDR3 in DNA: TGTGCCAGCAGCTTAGGACCCCCCGGAGCTTTCTTT. It codes for CASSLGPPGAFF.

V usage is TRBV12-3 or TRBV12-4 and J usage is TRBJ2-7; D remains ambiguous. Trimming shortened V by 1 base and J by 4 bases, and 11 bases separated the two germline ends. This CDR3 spans 14 amino acids. The CDR3 is CASSLGNTPYEQYV. As DNA, the CDR3 is TGTGCCAGCAGTTTAGGTAACACTCCGTACGAGCAGTACGTC.

The sample holds a few counts of this clonotype. The chain is built from TRBV6-2 or TRBV6-3 and TRBJ2-1; 9 bases are a match to TRBD2. With V trimmed by 2 bases and J by 0 bases, 5 bases remained unmatched. This CDR3 contains 17 residues. The germline V gene encodes CDR1 MNHEY and CDR2 SVGEGT. This chain's CDR3 is CASSYGLAGSSYNEQFF. CDR3 nucleotide sequence: TGTGCCAGCAGTTACGGGCTAGCGGGAAGCTCCTACAATGAGCAGTTCTTC.

The rearrangement uses TRBV2 and TRBJ2-7; D tentatively reads TRBD1 or TRBD2 (5 bases each). CDR1 is SNHLY and CDR2 is FYNNEI in the germline V gene. V lost 7 bases and J 0 bases, leaving 13 bases between the germline ends. The length of the CDR3 is 14 residues. This chain's CDR3 is CASMGELVSYEQYV. CDR3 in DNA: TGTGCCAGCATGGGGGAACTTGTCTCCTACGAGCAGTACGTC.

This clonotype was counted at least ten times. This chain links TRBV4-1 with TRBJ2-2; D unresolved. The length of the CDR3 is 15 residues. Germline V gene sequence: CDR1 MGHRA, CDR2 YSYEKL. Trimming took 0 bases from V and 6 from J, leaving 11 bases between them. As DNA, the CDR3 is TGCGCCAGCAGCCAAGACAGTGGTGGGGCCGGGGAGCTGTTTTTT. Translated, it gives CASSQDSGGAGELFF.

This clonotype occurred many times. The rearrangement joins TRBV10-3 to TRBJ2-7; 9 nucleotides agree with TRBD2. This CDR3 is built from 15 residues. Germline V gene sequence: CDR1 ENHRY, CDR2 SYGVKD. Trimming removed 4 bases from V and 0 bases from J; junction bases left unmatched: 4. The CDR3 DNA reads as TGTGCCATCAGTGTGCCTAGCGGGGCCTCCTACGAGCAGTACTTC. It codes for CAISVPSGASYEQYF.

The V gene is TRBV4-1, the J gene TRBJ2-1; 10 bases align to TRBD1. The CDR3 has 14 residues. The junction had 4 bases not matched to a gene; V was cut back by 5 bases and J by 6 bases. The germline V gene encodes CDR1 MGHRA and CDR2 YSYEKL. CDR3 sequence: CASSLRTGGNEQFF. CDR3 sequence (DNA): TGCGCCAGCAGCTTAAGGACAGGGGGCAATGAGCAGTTCTTC.

This clonotype was seen a few times. CDR3 nucleotide sequence: TGTGCCAGCAGTTACTCGACGCACAAACAAGAGACCCAGTACTTC. Protein product: CASSYSTHKQETQYF. The rearrangement links TRBV6-5 to TRBJ2-5, with D uncertain. Germline V gene lookup returns CDR1 MNHEY and CDR2 SVGAGI. CDR3 length: 15 amino acids. V was cut by 0 bases and J by 2 bases, with 10 bases left in between.

This clonotype was seen many times. CDR3 protein: CASSSPKAGSSYEQYV. In DNA, the CDR3 is TGTGCCAGCAGCTCCCCTAAAGCGGGGAGCTCCTACGAGCAGTACGTC. This chain joins TRBV5-6 and TRBJ2-7, with 7 bases fitting TRBD2. J lost 0 bases, V lost 3 bases, and 9 bases had no gene match. The CDR3 has 16 amino acids. Germline assignment: CDR1 SGHDT and CDR2 YYEEEE.

Many counts were recorded for this clonotype. This chain joins TRBV7-2 and TRBJ1-1; a possible D gene is TRBD1 (6 bases). This CDR3 region has 13 residues. Germline V gene sequence: CDR1 SGHTA, CDR2 FQGNSA. V lost 5 bases and J lost 0, with 7 bases in between. The DNA of the CDR3 is TGTGCCAGCAGCCGACAGGTGAACACTGAAGCTTTCTTT. Amino acids: CASSRQVNTEAFF.

This clonotype came up a few times. The chain employs TRBV4-3 and TRBJ1-2; 10 bases align to TRBD1. Trimming took 1 base from V and 4 from J; bases not matched to a gene: 9. Germline V lookup: CDR1 LGHNA, CDR2 YSLEER. The CDR3 spans 17 residues. CDR3 sequence reads: CASSQVPRQGALYGYTF. The CDR3 bases are TGCGCCAGCAGCCAAGTTCCCCGACAGGGGGCTCTCTATGGCTACACCTTC.

This clonotype was seen more than once but under ten times. The chain carries TRBV7-2 and TRBJ2-7; 8 bases are a match to TRBD2. This CDR3 contains 15 residues. Germline trimming cut 0 bases from V and 6 bases from J; bases unmatched to any gene: 7. Per the germline V gene, CDR1 is SGHTA and CDR2 is FQGNSA. The CDR3: CASSLARGGVPEQYF. CDR3 nucleotides: TGTGCCAGCAGCTTAGCCCGGGGGGGCGTACCCGAGCAGTACTTC.

This sequence joins TRBV7-8 and TRBJ2-5; D not certain. The CDR3 length is 17 residues. Germline V gene lookup returns CDR1 SGHVS and CDR2 FQNEAQ. The V end lost 2 bases, the J end lost 3 bases, and 19 bases lay between the germline ends. The CDR3 DNA sequence: TGTGCCAGCAGCTTATGGGTAATCCCTTCATTTGAAGAGACCCAGTACTTC. Its protein is CASSLWVIPSFEETQYF.

This clonotype has only a few counts. The genes are TRBV5-4 and TRBJ1-1; D gene ambiguous. Germline V gene sequence: CDR1 SGHNT, CDR2 YYREEE (reference sequence). The CDR3 runs 15 residues. V lost 2 bases and J 7 bases, leaving 18 bases between the germline ends. The CDR3 spells CASSFSLGHRNEAFF. CDR3 nucleotide sequence: TGTGCCAGCAGCTTTTCACTCGGCCACCGCAATGAAGCTTTCTTT.

The rearrangement joins TRBV10-1 to TRBJ2-7; 9 bases line up with TRBD1. This CDR3 has 18 amino acids. Germline V gives CDR1 WNHNN, CDR2 SYGVQD (reference sequence). V lost 5 bases, J lost 2 bases, and 16 bases stayed unmatched. CDR3 amino acids: CASSQDPGQGQKPYEQYF. For the CDR3, the DNA is TGCGCCAGCAGTCAAGATCCGGGACAGGGACAGAAACCCTACGAGCAGTACTTC.